These 32 T cell receptor beta chains were sequenced from one sample in a study of blood T cell repertoires in COVID-19. Some clones are missing from TCRdb's copy, which holds only in-frame ones; the method was immunoSEQ multiplex PCR. The sample has 35,000 to 40,000 clones, 75% to 90% seen once. Sequenced: peripheral blood. The source of these receptors is a man aged 65-85 years with acute or convalescent COVID-19.

The chain carries TRBV18 and TRBJ2-3; TRBD2 agrees at 16 bases. The junction had 1 base not matched to a gene; V was cut back by 0 bases and J by 1 base. From germline, CDR1 is KGHSH and CDR2 LQKENI. The length of the CDR3 is 18 residues. The CDR3 loop reads CASSPPGLAGGRTDTQYF. The DNA of the CDR3 is TGTGCCAGCTCACCACCGGGACTAGCGGGAGGGCGCACAGATACGCAGTATTTT.

The gene calls are TRBV19 and TRBJ1-5, with D tentatively TRBD1 (6 bases). The CDR3 loop spans 16 amino acids. V lost 3 bases and J lost 7, with 19 bases in between. Germline values: CDR1 LNHDA, CDR2 SQIVND (reference sequence). The CDR3 DNA follows: TGTGCCAGTAGTATGTTACTGCAGGGGTCATCGCAGCCCCAGCATTTT. Amino acids: CASSMLLQGSSQPQHF.

V is TRBV2 and J is TRBJ2-5; D may be TRBD2 (5 bases). Between the trimmed V and J ends, which lost 2 bases and 5 bases, there was a span of 12 bases. In germline, CDR1 is SNHLY, CDR2 FYNNEI. The CDR3 is 14 residues long. The DNA for the CDR3 is TGTGCCAGCAGTGAAAGGACTGTTGGGGAGACCCAGTACTTC. Its translation is CASSERTVGETQYF. Full variable domain (missing parts from reference TRBV2 and TRBJ2-5): EPEVTQTPSHQVTQMGQEVILRCVPISNHLYFYWYRQILGQKVEFLVSFYNNEISEKSEIFDDQFSVERPDGSNFTLKIRSTKLEDSAMYFCASSERTVGETQYFGPGTRLLVL.

Only one count was recorded for this clone. The chain is built from TRBV18 and TRBJ2-7; 10 bases match TRBD2. Germline V gene data show CDR1 as KGHSH and CDR2 as LQKENI. Unmatched junction bases numbered 2, after V lost 5 bases and J lost 7 bases. This CDR3 spans 12 amino acids. The CDR3 sequence is CASSELAGEQYF. CDR3 coding DNA: TGTGCCAGCTCAGAACTAGCGGGAGAGCAGTACTTC.

Here the CDR3 DNA reads TGTGCCAGCAGCTCATACCCGGGACAGAGTTACTCTGGGGCCAACGTCCTGACTTTC. Amino acid sequence: CASSSYPGQSYSGANVLTF. This sequence joins TRBV5-8 and TRBJ2-6; 7 bases line up with TRBD1. The CDR3 contains 19 residues. Germline V gene sequence: CDR1 SGHTS, CDR2 YDEGEE. Trimming took 3 bases from V and 0 from J; bases not matched to a gene: 12.

The chain carries TRBV11-3 and TRBJ2-3, with D unresolved. CDR1 and CDR2 (germline): SGHNT, YENEEA. This CDR3 region has 14 residues. The V end was cut by 0 bases, the J end by 3 bases, with 7 bases between. The CDR3: CASSLDSATDTQYF. CDR3 DNA: TGTGCCAGCAGCTTAGACTCAGCGACAGATACGCAGTATTTT.

The sample holds one count of this clone. The J gene is TRBJ2-3, the V gene TRBV3-1 (or the pseudogene TRBV3-2); the D is unclear. This CDR3 contains 12 residues. Trimming took off 5 bases at V and 6 bases at J, with 9 bases between the two ends. The germline V gene encodes CDR1 LGHDT and CDR2 YNNKEL (reference sequence). The CDR3 spells CASSNSVDTQYF. The CDR3 DNA is TGTGCCAGCAGCAACTCCGTGGATACGCAGTATTTT.

The rearrangement links TRBV5-1 to TRBJ2-1; 7 positions agree with TRBD2. Germline values: CDR1 SGHRS, CDR2 YFSETQ. The CDR3 runs to 15 residues. The J segment lost 1 base and the V segment lost 4 bases, leaving 5 bases of the junction unmatched. The CDR3 is CASSLDSGSYNEQFF. The CDR3 region has the DNA TGCGCCAGCAGCCTCGATAGCGGGTCCTACAATGAGCAGTTCTTC.

The chain employs TRBV4-2 and TRBJ1-1; 7 bases agree with TRBD1. From germline, CDR1 is LGHNA and CDR2 YNFKEQ. The CDR3 totals 14 residues. V dropped 6 bases and J dropped 1; count of bases not matched to a gene: 5. DNA of the CDR3: TGTGCCAGCAGTTCTTACAGGGGGAACACTGAAGCTTTCTTT. Translating gives CASSSYRGNTEAFF.

The chain employs TRBV11-2 and TRBJ1-6; D call uncertain. This CDR3 is built from 14 residues. CDR1 SGHAT and CDR2 FQNNGV come from the germline V gene. Trimming stripped 5 bases from V and 7 bases from J, with 12 bases between. The CDR3 reads CASSEQGGNSPLHF. The CDR3 coding sequence is TGTGCCAGCAGCGAACAAGGAGGCAATTCACCCCTCCACTTT.

The V and J genes are TRBV19 and TRBJ2-3, with 11 bases matching TRBD1. The germline gives CDR1 LNHDA, CDR2 SQIVND (reference sequence). The length of the CDR3 is 18 residues. V trimming: 5 bases; J trimming: 0 bases; junction bases outside the gene matches: 10. The CDR3 coding sequence is TGTGCCAGTAGTGGGGGGGACAGGGGGACTCCTAGCACAGATACGCAGTATTTT. Protein product: CASSGGDRGTPSTDTQYF.

The chain links TRBV4-3 to TRBJ1-3, with D possibly matching TRBD1 (5 bases). Germline V gene lookup returns CDR1 LGHNA and CDR2 YSLEER. The CDR3 contains 16 residues. V lost 0 bases, J lost 1 base, and 10 bases lay in between. Written as DNA, the CDR3 is TGCGCCAGCAGCCAAGATTTTGGGGCTTCTGGAAACACCATATATTTT. Its translation is CASSQDFGASGNTIYF.

V and J are TRBV5-1 and TRBJ2-7; the match to TRBD1 covers 11 bases. This CDR3 contains 17 residues. Germline loops: CDR1 SGHRS, CDR2 YFSETQ. V gave up 4 bases and J gave up 5 bases; unmatched junction bases: 14. The CDR3 DNA follows: TGCGCCAGCAGCCCTACTATTACGGGACAGGGGGGCGACGAGCAGTACTTC. It codes for CASSPTITGQGGDEQYF.

J is TRBJ1-3 and V is TRBV3-1 (or the pseudogene TRBV3-2), with D unclear. The CDR3 has 15 amino acids. V dropped 1 base and J dropped 0 bases, with 7 bases sitting between them. Germline CDR1 LGHDT, CDR2 YNNKEL (reference sequence). CDR3 bases: TGTGCCAGCAGCCAAGGGAGCCGCTCTGGAAACACCATATATTTT. Translating gives CASSQGSRSGNTIYF.

The CDR3 sequence is CASSPGLASSEQYF. CDR3 sequence (DNA): TGTGCCAGCAGTCCGGGACTAGCGTCCTCAGAGCAGTACTTC. The chain joins TRBV28 to TRBJ2-7; TRBD2 agrees at 10 bases. CDR1 is MDHEN and CDR2 is SYDVKM in the germline V gene. This CDR3 has 14 amino acids. After removal of 5 bases from V and 7 bases from J, the junction contained 8 bases not matched to a gene.

The chain recombines TRBV29-1 with TRBJ2-3, with 10 bases lining up with TRBD2. Germline V gene lookup returns CDR1 SQVTM and CDR2 ANQGSEA. The trim removed 3 bases at V and 3 bases at J, leaving 6 bases unmatched. The length of the CDR3 is 15 residues. The CDR3 reads CSVETLAGGTDTQYF. In DNA form, the CDR3 reads TGCAGCGTTGAGACATTAGCGGGAGGTACAGATACGCAGTATTTT.

CDR3 sequence: CASSLGQAGASETQYF. The DNA for the CDR3 is TGTGCCAGCAGCCTCGGACAGGCAGGGGCCTCGGAGACCCAGTACTTC. The J gene is TRBJ2-5, the V gene TRBV7-3, with 7 bases aligning to TRBD1. CDR1 and CDR2 from the germline V gene are SGHTA and FQGTGA. This CDR3 has 16 amino acids. V lost 5 bases, J lost 5 bases, and 14 bases stayed unmatched.

The rearrangement joins TRBV14 to TRBJ2-3; 7 positions match TRBD2. Germline V gene lookup returns CDR1 SGHDN and CDR2 FVKESK. The CDR3 has 17 residues. The junction had 8 bases not matched to a gene; V was cut back by 2 bases and J by 0 bases. DNA for the CDR3: TGTGCCAGCAGCCAACCGGGAGGAGTATATAGCACAGATACGCAGTATTTT. It is translated as CASSQPGGVYSTDTQYF.

The chain recombines TRBV27 with TRBJ1-1, with 11 bases matching TRBD1. The CDR3 consists of 16 residues. CDR1 and CDR2 from the germline V gene are MNHEY and SMNVEV (reference sequence). Unmatched junction bases numbered 4, after V lost 4 bases and J lost 0 bases. CDR3 nucleotide sequence: TGTGCCAGCAGTTGGAGGACAGGGGGCATGAACACTGAAGCTTTCTTT. Protein: CASSWRTGGMNTEAFF.

This clone was recorded only once. The rearrangement links TRBV7-9 to TRBJ2-1; TRBD2 agrees at 7 bases. V lost 3 bases, J lost 2 bases, and 7 bases stayed unmatched. This CDR3 has 16 residues. The germline gives CDR1 SEHNR, CDR2 FQNEAQ (reference sequence). The CDR3 loop is CASSFFAGVTYNEQFF. The CDR3 DNA is TGTGCCAGCAGCTTTTTCGCGGGGGTTACCTACAATGAGCAGTTCTTC.

The chain combines TRBV12-3 or TRBV12-4 with TRBJ2-4, with D maybe TRBD2 (6 bases). This CDR3 has 13 residues. Trimming pared 8 bases from V and 3 bases from J, leaving 11 bases between. The chain's CDR3 is CASGGIDKNIQYF. As DNA, the CDR3 is TGTGCCAGCGGCGGGATTGACAAAAACATTCAGTACTTC.

Only one count was recorded for this clone. The rearrangement links TRBV9 to TRBJ1-5; 8 bases match TRBD1. The CDR3 contains 14 residues. With 3 bases clipped from V and 6 bases from J, the junction kept 5 bases outside the gene matches. CDR1 is SGDLS and CDR2 is YYNGEE in the germline V gene. The chain's CDR3 is CASSATGASQPQHF. CDR3 sequence (DNA): TGTGCCAGCAGCGCGACAGGGGCCAGTCAGCCCCAGCATTTT.

The V gene is TRBV5-6, the J gene TRBJ2-7, with 7 positions matching TRBD1. V lost 2 bases, J lost 2 bases, and 10 bases stayed unmatched. Germline V gives CDR1 SGHDT, CDR2 YYEEEE. The CDR3 contains 16 residues. The chain's CDR3 is CASSFDPDRVTYEQYF. In DNA, the CDR3 is TGTGCCAGCAGCTTCGACCCCGACAGGGTAACCTACGAGCAGTACTTC.

This rearrangement joins TRBV4-3 to TRBJ1-1, with no clear D. CDR1 LGHNA and CDR2 YSLEER come from the germline V gene. The CDR3 totals 13 residues. The V and J ends lost 4 bases and 0 bases respectively, with 6 bases between them. The CDR3 DNA sequence: TGCGCCAGCAGCCGTGTTATGAACACTGAAGCTTTCTTT. This translates into CASSRVMNTEAFF.

The chain combines TRBV2 with TRBJ1-1; 8 bases line up with TRBD1. The CDR3 loop spans 14 amino acids. Germline-derived CDR1 and CDR2 are SNHLY and FYNNEI. Trimming removed 6 bases from V and 5 bases from J; junction bases left unmatched: 8. CDR3 amino acids: CASRDRVMSTEAFF. As DNA, the CDR3 is TGTGCCAGCAGGGACAGGGTAATGAGTACTGAAGCTTTCTTT.

The J gene is TRBJ2-1, the V gene TRBV11-3, with D possibly matching TRBD2 (6 bases). The CDR3 covers 15 residues. Germline lookup yields CDR1 SGHNT and CDR2 YENEEA. V lost 0 bases, J lost 6 bases, and 12 bases lay in between. The CDR3 DNA is TGTGCCAGCAGCTTAGACGGGACTGCCGCCAATGAGCAGTTCTTC. As protein: CASSLDGTAANEQFF.

This chain uses TRBV6-6 with TRBJ2-2, with TRBD2 identical over 12 bases. This CDR3 region has 17 residues. The ends lost 5 bases at V and 5 bases at J; junction bases unmatched: 9. Per the germline V gene, CDR1 is MNHNY and CDR2 is SVGAGI (reference sequence). CDR3 sequence (DNA): TGTGCCAGCAGTCGCGGGCTAGCGGGAGGGAAGACCGGGGAGCTGTTTTTT. Encoded protein: CASSRGLAGGKTGELFF.

V is TRBV29-1 and J is TRBJ2-6, with 9 bases lining up with TRBD1. The CDR3 length is 16 residues. Unmatched junction bases numbered 7, after V lost 7 bases and J lost 0 bases. From germline, CDR1 is SQVTM and CDR2 ANQGSEA. As DNA, the CDR3 is TGCAGCGCCCGACAGGGGGTTTTCTCTGGGGCCAACGTCCTGACTTTC. Translating it yields CSARQGVFSGANVLTF.

The chain has TRBV6-5 and TRBJ2-2, with a possible D match to TRBD2 (7 bases). Germline V lookup: CDR1 MNHEY, CDR2 SVGAGI. There are 15 residues in the CDR3. V gave up 5 bases and J gave up 1 base, with 11 bases separating them. CDR3 sequence: CASSRGGVNTGELFF. The CDR3 DNA is TGTGCCAGCAGTAGAGGGGGGGTGAACACCGGGGAGCTGTTTTTT.

This chain uses TRBV7-3 with TRBJ2-1; 12 nucleotides align to TRBD2. The V gene end was trimmed by 1 base and the J gene end by 8 bases; junction bases not matched to a gene: 6. The CDR3 consists of 16 residues. From germline, CDR1 is SGHTA and CDR2 FQGTGA. The CDR3 spells CASSLMSSGRGDEQFF. Here the CDR3 DNA reads TGTGCCAGCAGCTTAATGTCTAGCGGGAGGGGGGATGAGCAGTTCTTC.

The CDR3 nucleotides are TGCGCCAGCAGCCAAGGGCTAGGAAGCGGGAGATCGGAGACCCAGTACTTC. Its protein product is CASSQGLGSGRSETQYF. The chain employs TRBV4-3 and TRBJ2-5; 8 bases map to TRBD2. Per germline, CDR1 LGHNA and CDR2 YSLEER. The CDR3 has 17 amino acids. V shed 1 base, J shed 5 bases, and the junction held 12 bases outside the gene matches.

This chain links TRBV10-3 with TRBJ2-7; 9 bases fit TRBD2. The junction had 9 bases not matched to a gene; V was cut back by 2 bases and J by 7 bases. CDR3 size: 15 residues. The V gene's germline CDR1 is ENHRY and CDR2 SYGVKD. CDR3 loop: CAISERSGRSPEQYF. DNA for the CDR3: TGTGCCATCAGTGAGAGAAGCGGGAGGTCTCCGGAGCAGTACTTC.